This T cell receptor beta chain is from a study of blood T cells in healthy people across ages. The CDR3 consists of 18 residues. CDR1 is LGHDT and CDR2 is YNNKEL in the germline V gene (reference sequence). Next came a second PCR, run for about 7 to 12 cycles, which used a sample-barcoded 5' primer along with a J-beta primer mix. Using its own MiXCR run on the 5' RACE reads, TCRdb lists one record per CDR3 protein. The table lists about 1 million distinct CDR3 sequences, around 45% of them singletons. To note about this clonotype: One end of the junction is discordant with germline, which a read error may explain.

The chain employs TRBV3-1 and TRBJ2-1, with 13 bases that match TRBD2. The sequence came from a woman aged 60-75 years in good health. The sample consisted of blood. CDR3 nucleotide sequence: TGTGCCAGCAGCAGGACTAGCGGGGGTTTTCGATCCTACAAGGAGCAGTTCTTC. It codes for CASSRTSGGFRSYKEQFF.